This entry concerns a single T cell receptor beta chain. Its antigen remains undetermined. There are no base qualities to consult, and no much larger clone falls within one base. The germline V gene (reference sequence) supplies CDR1 SGHNT and CDR2 YYREEE. Its CDR3 holds 15 amino acids, cysteine through phenylalanine. The DNA shown is the 45-base CDR3, in frame from base 1. V is pared back by 0 bases and J by 3 bases, with 9 bases lying between the germline termini. The sample is drawn from a study of cytomegalovirus exposure and HLA in healthy donors (dated by TCRdb to about 2017). Regarding the research as a whole: An earlier analysis of about 530 of the donors reported over 250 Gb of sequence data and 117 million unique TCR beta sequences obtained from about 179 million T cells. Typing coverage varied by locus: about 629-630 donors for A, B, C, DRB1 and DQB1; some 520 for DQA1; around 610 for DPA1; 450 to 480 for DPB1. Alongside the repertoire data, information on donor age, sex, ethnicity and CMV serostatus was compiled. Around 300 gigabases of sequencing data and approximately 84 million unique TCR sequences were included in an early release covering under 650 HLA-typed donors. To predict cytomegalovirus infection status, the study combined high-throughput TCR immunosequencing, statistical association of individual TCRs with disease status, and machine learning. To decide whether each TCR beta V gene segment behaved as functional or pseudogenic, an earlier analysis of some 540 of the donors relied on high-throughput TCR beta sequencing. Roughly 5 DR-DQ haplotypes were handled as single units for association and clustering, since linkage in the cohort was strong. Class I and class II HLA loci were covered by the typing at four-digit resolution. In a later genetic analysis, genome-wide SNP genotypes for about three fifths of the 666 donors were used, and that subset was treated as a discovery cohort. Among the approximately 400 genotyped donors, about 83% belonged to the genetic ancestry cluster associated with self-reported Caucasian donors. All discovery cohort repertoires had been generated using a single sequencing platform. The study used immunosequencing to profile the T cell repertoires of 666 subjects and linked those repertoires to cytomegalovirus serostatus. A later analysis re-analyzed previously published TCR beta repertoires from hundreds of donors and added high-resolution HLA genotyping to study TCR occurrence patterns. Rather than using new phenotypic data, the later analysis identified candidate immune exposures from TCR beta sequences and from how often those sequences occurred across donors. The study was designed to test whether signatures of past pathogen exposure could be identified by cataloging public T cell receptors. Across around 400 genotyped donors of the cohort, an average of roughly 250,000 unique TCR beta nucleotide sequences per donor were sequenced, and 15% to 20% of those sequences were non-productive. A separate validation cohort of 100 to 150 different subjects was used in addition to the roughly 620-subject first cohort. The full study reports these points: In a later genetic analysis, a missense DCLRE1C variant was associated with V-gene and J-gene trimming of TCR beta chains, and the association was replicated in an independent cohort. According to a later analysis, TCR association rates differed among HLA loci, with DRB1 alleles showing the most associated TCRs and HLA-C alleles showing the fewest. Compared with the roughly 700-donor mean, donors in an Asian-associated ancestry cluster had fewer N-insertions in productive TCRs, according to a later genetic analysis. In a later analysis, some 17,000 TCR beta sequences were associated with specific HLA alleles at a false discovery rate of 0.05. Because HLA typing was missing for some donors at each locus, association tests included only the typed subset. Across donors, most TCR sequences were observed very rarely, whereas some public TCRs were present in many individuals. A further reported finding was that TCR beta sequences accurately predicted the HLA-A and HLA-B alleles for most subjects in the first cohort. In a later analysis, HLA-associated TCR beta chains showed more clonal expansion and lower generation probabilities than non-associated chains that were equally common. Assigning TCR associations to individual alleles was difficult when HLA alleles, especially DR and DQ, strongly co-occurred. The study gave a list of 150 to 200 TCR beta chains associated with cytomegalovirus. Some IMGT-functional V segments, including TRBV6-2 and TRBV6-3, could not be distinguished by the 87-base-pair reads and were therefore excluded. Cytomegalovirus status was reported to be diagnosed by the classifier with high specificity and sensitivity in both the original and validation cohorts. The authors suggested that the approach could potentially be extended to other disease states and immunological phenotypes. In an earlier analysis of around 500 of the donors, most TCR beta V segments appeared in productive rearrangements about 90% or about 30% of the time, broadly matching IMGT annotations. The cohort was sequenced for TCR beta chains only, and without alpha or paired-chain data the features that could be detected were limited. Linkage disequilibrium might explain the correlated functional status among segregating V segments, but an unknown experimental factor could not be excluded. In a later analysis, most CMV-associated TCR beta chains were found to appear HLA-restricted, with HLA associations seemingly driven largely by CMV exposure. The only immune exposure information available for the cohort was CMV serostatus. Roughly uniform sequencing depth across donors was assumed in presence/absence analyses, although this assumption may not hold. A group of highly shared sequence variants was considered likely to be a technical artifact of the sequencing pipeline. A few of the identified cytomegalovirus-associated TCR beta chains were confirmed in vitro to be specific for cytomegalovirus antigens. Because counts were too low, about 15 rarely observed V segments, including chromosome 9 orphons, were left out of the earlier analysis of approximately 580 of the donors. A later analysis reported that several top co-occurrence clusters appeared linked to parvovirus B19, influenza, CMV and Epstein-Barr virus.

Preparation of the library involved the immunoSEQ multiplex PCR assay. For the multiplex PCR, a mixture combining 60 forward primers for TCR Vbeta segments and 13 reverse primers for TCR Jbeta segments was used. The CDR3 region of rearranged TCR beta genes was amplified from genomic DNA with a multiplex PCR assay. The amplified TCR beta libraries were sequenced on the Illumina HiSeq System as 87-base-pair reads. On the authors' methods: A later analysis tallied tens of millions of unique TCR beta chains across the 610 or so repertoires, and about 12 million of those chains were shared by two or more donors. Raw reads were error-corrected and collapsed into unique sequences by a nearest-neighbor algorithm in which closely related sequences were merged to remove PCR and sequencing errors. CDR3 sequences were aligned to IMGT reference sequences to assign V, D and J gene segments. Each retained sequence needed at least a six-nucleotide match to both a V gene segment and a J gene segment. Rearrangements were called productive when the CDR3 lacked stop codons and stayed in frame with V and J; all others were non-productive. CDR3 was defined according to IMGT convention as the region running from the second conserved V-encoded cysteine to the conserved J-encoded phenylalanine. The earlier analysis of 450 to 750 of the donors excluded any sequence lacking an unambiguous match to a single V gene segment. In an earlier analysis of roughly 500 of the donors, V segments were called functional above 56.7% productive rearrangements and were called segregating when the between-donor standard deviation exceeded 5%. To diagnose cytomegalovirus status from the catalog of TCR beta chain sequences, a statistical classification framework was built. V and J gene assignment, in a later analysis, came from comparing TCR nucleotide sequences with IMGT/GENE-DB human TR gene sequences. Using the TCRdist pipeline, a later analysis assigned CDR3 sequences along with most-parsimonious VDJ recombination scenarios. A later analysis defined each TCR beta chain by its CDR3 amino acid sequence plus V-gene family, and excluded reads lacking a unique V-gene family. As a way to deal with suspected cross-contamination and a sequencing artifact, a later analysis dropped approximately 570 nucleotide sequences that were highly shared and had low generation probability. In a later analysis, a clonal expansion index was calculated for each public chain from normalized within-repertoire ranks of inferred template counts. In a later analysis, generation probabilities were computed with a VDJ recombination model fitted to out-of-frame rearrangements, and the resulting probabilities were checked against IGoR. Hypergeometric tests were used in a later analysis to score TCR-TCR, TCR-HLA and TCR-CMV co-occurrence, with a repertoire-size bias correction applied to the TCR pairs. In a later analysis, false discovery rates were estimated by permuting HLA or CMV assignments 20 times. In a later analysis, co-occurring TCRs were grouped with DBSCAN, and TCRdist sequence similarity was added when clustering was performed within HLA-allele-positive subsets. For co-occurrence clustering, repertoires with fewer than 30,000 or more than 120,000 public chains were excluded, along with five repertoires with anomalous nucleotide sharing. Imported from immuneACCESS, the table was reduced by TCRdb to in-frame sequences with V and J called. These copies leave out some clones; in studies compared against another copy, an unresolved V gene accounts for under half, and the cause of the remainder is not known. V, J and clone size were drawn from that table, and D and trimming were deduced from the DNA. Across this sample there are 120,000 or so clones, with 75% to 85% seen only once. The ten largest clones represent approximately 2% of the sample.

The cohort was made up of around 720 healthy bone marrow donors. All cohort members were sampled while nominally healthy, although unrecorded immune exposures were likely present. The donor was CMV seronegative and belonged to the group of under 400 seronegative cohort members. A peripheral blood sample was provided by each donor, and peripheral blood mononuclear cells were used for TCR beta sequencing. Genomic DNA was extracted from the blood cell samples with the Qiagen DNeasy Blood Extraction Kit. The specimen sequenced was PBMCs. This sequence originates from a middle-aged man in good health and CMV-seronegative. Here the chain combines TRBV5-4 and TRBJ1-4; the D gene lacks a confident call. CDR3 region: CASSLGLGANEKLFF. The DNA sequence is given as TGTGCCAGCAGCTTGGGCCTCGGAGCTAATGAAAAACTGTTTTTT.